The 24 T cell receptor beta chains presented below share a single source sample, sequenced in a study of post-analysis software for immune sequencing data. Study conclusions and caveats: Roughly five TRBV segments appeared more often in patients than in controls, and TRBV5-6, TRBV5-1 and TRBV20-1 were among these.

cDNA libraries of TCR beta carried unique molecular identifiers. Each CDR3 protein is one row after TCRdb ran MiXCR on the PCR reads. This table holds hundreds of thousands of distinct CDR3 sequences, roughly 45% found once. No antigen has been identified for these receptors. Sequencing was carried out using blood. Source of these receptors: a girl aged 5-17 years with multiple sclerosis.

This clonotype was observed a handful of times. V is TRBV2 and J is TRBJ2-1; D is unresolved. This CDR3 contains 13 residues. Per the germline V gene, CDR1 is SNHLY and CDR2 is FYNNEI. Trimming removed 10 bases from V and 3 bases from J, with 13 bases in between. As DNA, the CDR3 is TGTGCCATACTTCCTACAGACTACAATGAGCAGTTCTTC. Protein: CAILPTDYNEQFF.

V usage is TRBV4-1 and J usage is TRBJ2-1, with 14 bases matching TRBD2. The CDR3 runs 17 residues. V gave up 0 bases and J gave up 15 bases; unmatched junction bases: 13. CDR1 is MGHRA, CDR2 YSYEKL, per germline. The CDR3 sequence: CASSQDRSGLAGVYPFF. The CDR3 coding sequence is TGCGCCAGCAGCCAAGATCGGTCGGGACTAGCGGGAGTTTACCCGTTCTTC.

This sequence joins TRBV20-1 and TRBJ2-5; D is uncertain. The CDR3 extends over 12 amino acids. Germline CDR1 is DFQATT and CDR2 is SNEGSKA (reference sequence). V was pared by 7 bases and J by 2 bases, with 11 bases between. This chain's CDR3 is CSVASSQETQYF. CDR3 in DNA: TGCAGTGTCGCAAGTTCTCAAGAGACCCAGTACTTC.

The rearrangement links TRBV6-5 to TRBJ2-1, with TRBD2 matching 7 bases. The CDR3 totals 15 residues. V gave up 6 bases and J gave up 0 bases; unmatched junction bases: 5. Per the germline V gene, CDR1 is MNHEY and CDR2 is SVGAGI. The DNA of the CDR3 is TGTGCCAGCAGACCGCGGGAGAGCTCCTACAATGAGCAGTTCTTC. This encodes CASRPRESSYNEQFF.

The chain has TRBV30 and TRBJ1-6, with D uncertain. CDR1 is GTSNPN and CDR2 is SVGIG in the germline V gene (reference sequence). V shed 0 bases and J shed 7 bases, with 19 bases lying between them. The CDR3 totals 17 residues. The CDR3 DNA reads as TGTGCCTGGAGTGTATTAGCAGTCGAAGTGGGAAATTCACCCCTCCACTTT. It codes for CAWSVLAVEVGNSPLHF.

This clonotype was counted a few times. The chain recombines TRBV5-1 with TRBJ1-2; the match to TRBD1 covers 9 bases. The CDR3 totals 15 residues. The V gene end was trimmed by 4 bases and the J gene end by 3 bases; junction bases not matched to a gene: 7. Germline CDR1 reads SGHRS; CDR2 reads YFSETQ. The CDR3 coding sequence is TGCGCCAGCAGCATCCGGGACAGGGTGGACTATGGCTACACCTTC. Amino acid sequence: CASSIRDRVDYGYTF.

The J gene is TRBJ2-1, the V gene TRBV10-3, with D perhaps matching TRBD2 (6 bases). Germline CDR1 is ENHRY and CDR2 is SYGVKD. V dropped 0 bases and J dropped 7 bases, with 13 bases sitting between them. This CDR3 has 15 residues. The CDR3 loop is CAISESTGGANEQFF. The DNA for the CDR3 is TGTGCCATCAGTGAGTCCACTGGCGGGGCTAATGAGCAGTTCTTC.

This chain joins TRBV20-1 and TRBJ2-5; TRBD2 aligns across 8 bases. The V and J ends lost 0 bases and 4 bases, in that order; junction bases with no gene match: 10. The CDR3 is made up of 16 amino acids. The germline gives CDR1 DFQATT, CDR2 SNEGSKA (reference sequence). The CDR3 loop is CSARDLVGRAGETQYF. The CDR3 DNA sequence: TGCAGTGCTAGAGATCTGGTCGGGAGGGCAGGAGAGACCCAGTACTTC.

The genes are TRBV2 and TRBJ1-1; the D gene is possibly TRBD1 (5 bases). The germline V gene has CDR1 SNHLY and CDR2 FYNNEI. The CDR3 is 13 residues long. With 4 bases removed from V and 1 base from J, the gap between germline ends came to 7 bases. The CDR3 DNA follows: TGTGCCAGCAGTGGGGACGGGAACACTGAAGCTTTCTTT. It translates to CASSGDGNTEAFF.

The genes are TRBV7-2 and TRBJ2-1; 14 bases match TRBD2. Trimming at V came to 1 base and at J to 8 bases, leaving 4 bases not matched to a gene. Per germline, CDR1 SGHTA and CDR2 FQGNSA. The CDR3 is 16 residues long. The CDR3 region is CASSLGTSGRNDEQFF. CDR3 in DNA: TGTGCCAGCAGCTTAGGGACTAGCGGGAGGAACGATGAGCAGTTCTTC.

On this clonotype itself: This could be a read error, since a much larger clone is one nucleotide away. V usage is TRBV29-1 and J usage is TRBJ2-7; D might be TRBD2 (5 bases). Germline assignment: CDR1 SQVTM and CDR2 ANQGSEA. The CDR3 totals 14 residues. Trimming left V 8 bases short and J 5 bases short, with 22 bases between. Here the CDR3 reads CSIEGGVSPNEQYF. CDR3 bases: TGCAGCATAGAGGGCGGCGTCTCTCCCAACGAGCAGTACTTC.

V gene TRBV5-1 combines with J gene TRBJ2-7; 7 bases map to TRBD2. Germline V gene lookup returns CDR1 SGHRS and CDR2 YFSETQ. V was clipped by 5 bases and J by 3 bases; unmatched bases: 8. The CDR3 spans 14 residues. The CDR3 sequence is CASRTEGGNYEQYF. CDR3 nucleotides: TGCGCCAGCAGAACCGAGGGAGGGAACTACGAGCAGTACTTC.

The chain links TRBV28 to TRBJ2-5; TRBD1 matches 9 bases. Judging by the DNA end, TRBJ2-7 fits better; the J call may be wrong. There are 18 residues in the CDR3. Germline V gene data show CDR1 as MDHEN and CDR2 as SYDVKM. CDR3: CASSLRPTGGERAYEQYF. The CDR3 bases are TGTGCCAGCAGTTTACGGCCGACAGGGGGTGAGAGAGCCTACGAGCAGTACTTC.

J is TRBJ2-3 and V is TRBV12-3 or TRBV12-4; possible D gene TRBD2, 6 bases. The V end was cut by 5 bases, the J end by 8 bases, with 20 bases between. CDR3 length: 15 residues. DNA of the CDR3: TGTGCCAGCAGTCAAGGGCTAGCGAGAACGGGTACGCAGTATTTT. Translation gives CASSQGLARTGTQYF.

In this sample, this clonotype turned up a few times. The gene calls are TRBV4-2 and TRBJ2-7, with a possible D match to TRBD1 (6 bases). V lost 4 bases and J lost 1, with 14 bases in between. This CDR3 spans 15 amino acids. CDR1 and CDR2 (germline): LGHNA, YNFKEQ. The CDR3 sequence is CASSRIEQGSYEQYF. In nucleotides, the CDR3 is TGTGCCAGCAGCCGGATTGAACAGGGATCCTACGAGCAGTACTTC.

This clonotype was recorded a few times. This chain uses TRBV19 with TRBJ1-5, with D possibly being TRBD1 (5 bases). Germline V gene sequence: CDR1 LNHDA, CDR2 SQIVND (reference sequence). The CDR3 is made up of 13 amino acids. V lost 5 bases and J lost 5, with 10 bases in between. The CDR3 DNA reads as TGTGCCAGTAGTTCGACAGAGGATCAGCCCCAGCATTTT. Amino acids: CASSSTEDQPQHF.

This clonotype was observed a handful of times. The V call is TRBV24-1, the J call TRBJ2-1; unclear D gene. This CDR3 is built from 16 residues. The germline V gene has CDR1 KGHDR and CDR2 SFDVKD. Trimming removed 5 bases at V and 0 bases at J, with 13 bases between. CDR3 sequence: CATSVGVIFSYNEQFF. The CDR3 DNA sequence: TGTGCCACCAGTGTTGGGGTGATCTTCTCCTACAATGAGCAGTTCTTC.

The rearrangement uses TRBV12-3 or TRBV12-4 and TRBJ2-1; tentative D call: TRBD1 (6 bases). This CDR3 region has 14 residues. With 5 bases removed from V and 5 bases from J, the gap between germline ends came to 13 bases. CDR3 sequence (DNA): TGTGCCAGCAGTCTCCAGGGGCCGGACAATGAGCAGTTCTTC. Translation: CASSLQGPDNEQFF.

This clonotype was counted a few times. V is TRBV12-3 or TRBV12-4 and J is TRBJ2-5; 11 nucleotides match TRBD2. Germline trimming cut 5 bases from V and 2 bases from J; bases unmatched to any gene: 4. This CDR3 spans 15 amino acids. For the CDR3, the DNA is TGTGCCAGCAGTCCGACTAGCGGGATTCAAGAGACCCAGTACTTC. Translating it yields CASSPTSGIQETQYF.

This clonotype was counted once. This chain connects TRBV12-3 or TRBV12-4 to TRBJ2-1, with TRBD2 identical over 7 bases. The CDR3 totals 14 residues. V dropped 3 bases and J dropped 7; count of bases not matched to a gene: 6. CDR3 residues: CASSLRRELNEQFF. CDR3 bases: TGTGCCAGCAGTTTGAGGCGGGAGCTGAATGAGCAGTTCTTC.

Points on this clonotype: Possible read error: a much larger clone is one base away. V and J are TRBV7-8 and TRBJ2-4; D not resolved. The DNA matches TRBJ2-5 better at its end, which makes the J call doubtful. CDR3 length: 11 amino acids. Germline CDR1 and CDR2: SGHVS and FQNEAQ. CDR3 sequence: CASSFEQTQYF. The CDR3 bases are TGTGCCAGCAGCTTCGAACAGACCCAGTACTTC.

There are a few counts of this clonotype. This sequence joins TRBV6-5 and TRBJ2-7, with 7 bases fitting TRBD1. The germline V gene has CDR1 MNHEY and CDR2 SVGAGI. V dropped 6 bases and J dropped 3; count of bases not matched to a gene: 8. The CDR3 loop spans 14 amino acids. CDR3 DNA sequence: TGTGCCAGCAGACCTACGGGACAGATCTACGAGCAGTACTTC. Translated: CASRPTGQIYEQYF.

This clonotype is a singleton in its sample. The genes are TRBV7-3 and TRBJ2-2, with D possibly TRBD1 on 5 matching bases. The length of the CDR3 is 17 residues. Trimming took off 1 base at V and 1 base at J, with 13 bases between the two ends. Germline CDR1 is SGHTA and CDR2 is FQGTGA. CDR3 loop: CASSLKLPGMNTGELFF. CDR3 coding DNA: TGTGCCAGCAGCTTAAAACTCCCAGGGATGAACACCGGGGAGCTGTTTTTT. Full variable domain (remainder filled in from reference TRBV7-3 and TRBJ2-2): GAGVSQTPSNKVTEKGKYVELRCDPISGHTALYWYRQSLGQGPEFLIYFQGTGAADDSGLPNDRFFAVRPEGSVSTLKIQRTERGDSAVYLCASSLKLPGMNTGELFFGEGSRLTVL.

V and J are TRBV3-1 and TRBJ2-5, with no clear D. V lost 0 bases, J lost 5 bases, and 13 bases lay in between. CDR3 length: 15 amino acids. Germline CDR1 reads LGHDT; CDR2 reads YNNKEL (reference sequence). CDR3 protein: CASSQEYHPPETQYF. The DNA of the CDR3 is TGTGCCAGCAGCCAAGAATACCACCCTCCGGAGACCCAGTACTTC.